The clone carrying this T cell receptor beta chain was observed many times. Each unsorted PBMC replicate got 300 ng genomic DNA, tens of thousands of genomes. Unsorted PBMC DNA went through sequencing on ten immunoSEQ deep assay plates. Produced via immunoSEQ multiplex PCR; TCRdb's table is partial and in-frame only. The profile shows hundreds of thousands of clones, 75% to 80% of them singletons. Germline V gene data show CDR1 as MDHEN and CDR2 as SYDVKM. CDR3 length equals 16 residues. The J segment lost 0 bases and the V segment lost 11 bases, leaving 10 bases of the junction unmatched. These data originate in a study of shared clonotypes between healthy human individuals.

The sequenced material came from PBMCs. The source of this sequence is a woman aged 40 to 50 in good health. Some clones in this sample may be carry-over from other donors' samples. The V and J genes are TRBV28 and TRBJ2-6; 7 bases match TRBD1. This CDR3 reads CAVRQGPSSGANVLTF. The CDR3 DNA follows: TGTGCCGTCCGACAGGGACCCTCCTCTGGGGCCAACGTCCTGACTTTC.